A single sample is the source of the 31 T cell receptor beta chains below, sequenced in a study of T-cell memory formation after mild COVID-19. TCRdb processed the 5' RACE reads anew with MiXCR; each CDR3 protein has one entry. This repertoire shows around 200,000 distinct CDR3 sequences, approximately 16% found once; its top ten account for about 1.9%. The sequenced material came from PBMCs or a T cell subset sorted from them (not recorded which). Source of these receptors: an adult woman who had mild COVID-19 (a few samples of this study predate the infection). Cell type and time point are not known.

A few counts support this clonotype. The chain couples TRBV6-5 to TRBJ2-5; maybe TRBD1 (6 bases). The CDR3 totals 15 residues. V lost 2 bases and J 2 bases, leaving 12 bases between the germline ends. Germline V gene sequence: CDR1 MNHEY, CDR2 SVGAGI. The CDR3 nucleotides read TGTGCCAGCAGTTACAGAGGGGGAACTCAAGAGACCCAGTACTTC. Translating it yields CASSYRGGTQETQYF.

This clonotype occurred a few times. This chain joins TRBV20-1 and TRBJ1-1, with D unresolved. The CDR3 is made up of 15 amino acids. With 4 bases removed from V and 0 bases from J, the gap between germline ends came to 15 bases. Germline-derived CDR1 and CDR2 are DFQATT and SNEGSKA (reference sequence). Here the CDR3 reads CSATGRAEMNTEAFF. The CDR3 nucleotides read TGCAGTGCTACCGGCCGTGCCGAAATGAACACTGAAGCTTTCTTT.

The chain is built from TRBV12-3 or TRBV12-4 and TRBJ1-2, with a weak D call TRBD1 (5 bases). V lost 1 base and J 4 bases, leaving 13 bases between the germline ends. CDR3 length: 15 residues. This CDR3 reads CASSLGQGETYGYTF. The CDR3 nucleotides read TGTGCCAGCAGTTTAGGGCAGGGTGAGACCTATGGCTACACCTTC.

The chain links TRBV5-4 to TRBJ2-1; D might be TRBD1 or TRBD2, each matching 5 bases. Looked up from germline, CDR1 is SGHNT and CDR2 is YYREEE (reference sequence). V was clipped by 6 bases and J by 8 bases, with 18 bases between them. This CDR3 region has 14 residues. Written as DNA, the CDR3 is TGTGCCAGCACCCTGGCGGACACTAGGGATGAGCAGTTCTTC. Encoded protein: CASTLADTRDEQFF.

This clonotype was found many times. The DNA for the CDR3 is TGCGCCAGCAGCTTGGAGGCAGGCAGCCCTAACGAGCAGTTCTTC. Protein: CASSLEAGSPNEQFF. This sequence joins TRBV5-1 and TRBJ2-1, with D hard to call. Germline lookup yields CDR1 SGHRS and CDR2 YFSETQ. Trimming took 0 bases from V and 10 from J, leaving 17 bases between them. This CDR3 is 15 amino acids long. Full variable domain (outside the CDR3, taken from reference TRBV5-1 and TRBJ2-1): KAGVTQTPRYLIKTRGQQVTLSCSPISGHRSVSWYQQTPGQGLQFLFEYFSETQRNKGNFPGRFSGRQFSNSRSEMNVSTLELGDSALYLCASSLEAGSPNEQFFGPGTRLTVL.

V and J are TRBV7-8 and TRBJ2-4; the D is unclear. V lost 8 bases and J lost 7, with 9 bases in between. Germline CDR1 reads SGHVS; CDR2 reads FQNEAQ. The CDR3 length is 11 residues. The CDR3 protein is CASDPSNIQYF. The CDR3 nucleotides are TGTGCCAGCGACCCCAGTAACATTCAGTACTTC. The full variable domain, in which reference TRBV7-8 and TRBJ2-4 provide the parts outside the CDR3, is GAGVSQSPRYKVAKRGQDVALRCDPISGHVSLFWYQQALGQGPEFLTYFQNEAQLDKSGLPSDRFFAERPEGSVSTLKIQRTQQEDSAVYLCASDPSNIQYFGAGTRLSVL.

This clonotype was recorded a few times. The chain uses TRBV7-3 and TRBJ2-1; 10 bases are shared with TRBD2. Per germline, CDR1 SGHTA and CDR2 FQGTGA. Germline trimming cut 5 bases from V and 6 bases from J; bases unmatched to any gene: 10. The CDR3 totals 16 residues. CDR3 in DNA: TGTGCCAGCAGCCTCGAGCGGGGGGGACCGACCAATGAGCAGTTCTTC. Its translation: CASSLERGGPTNEQFF.

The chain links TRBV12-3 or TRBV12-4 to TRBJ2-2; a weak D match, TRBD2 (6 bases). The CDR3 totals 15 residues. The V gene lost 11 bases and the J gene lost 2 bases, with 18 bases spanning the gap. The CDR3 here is CAGGTGQGNTGELFF. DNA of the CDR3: TGTGCCGGCGGGACCGGGCAGGGAAACACCGGGGAGCTGTTTTTT.

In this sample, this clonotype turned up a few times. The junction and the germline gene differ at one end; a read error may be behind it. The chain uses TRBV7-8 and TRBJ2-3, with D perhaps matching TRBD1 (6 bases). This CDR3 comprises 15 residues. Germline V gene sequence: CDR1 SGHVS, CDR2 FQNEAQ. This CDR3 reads CASIRTVVSRDTQYF. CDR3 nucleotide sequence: TGTGCCAGCATCCGGACAGTCGTAAGCAGAGATACGCAGTATTTT. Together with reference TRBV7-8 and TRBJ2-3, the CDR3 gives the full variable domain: GAGVSQSPRYKVAKRGQDVALRCDPISGHVSLFWYQQALGQGPEFLTYFQNEAQLDKSGLPSDRFFAERPEGSVSTLKIQRTQQEDSAVYLCASIRTVVSRDTQYFGPGTRLTVL.

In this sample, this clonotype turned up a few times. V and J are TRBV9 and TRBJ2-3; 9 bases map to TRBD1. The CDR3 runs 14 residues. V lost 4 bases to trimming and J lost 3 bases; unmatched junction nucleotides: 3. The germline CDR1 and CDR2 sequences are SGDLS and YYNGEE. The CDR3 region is CASSRQGVTDTQYF. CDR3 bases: TGTGCCAGCAGCAGACAGGGGGTGACAGATACGCAGTATTTT.

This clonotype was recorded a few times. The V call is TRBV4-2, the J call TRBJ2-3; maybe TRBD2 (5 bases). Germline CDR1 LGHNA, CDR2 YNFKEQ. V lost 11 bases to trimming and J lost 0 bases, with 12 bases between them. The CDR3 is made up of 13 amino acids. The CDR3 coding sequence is TGTGCCGCCGGGGTAGCGAGCACAGATACGCAGTATTTT. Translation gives CAAGVASTDTQYF.

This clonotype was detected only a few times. The CDR3: CASSRTGTNYGYTF. Here the CDR3 DNA reads TGTGCCAGCAGTCGTACAGGGACAAACTATGGCTACACCTTC. The chain joins TRBV6-5 to TRBJ1-2; maybe TRBD1 (6 bases). CDR1 and CDR2 (germline): MNHEY, SVGAGI. Trimming shortened V by 5 bases and J by 2 bases, and 12 bases separated the two germline ends. The CDR3 sequence is 14 residues long.

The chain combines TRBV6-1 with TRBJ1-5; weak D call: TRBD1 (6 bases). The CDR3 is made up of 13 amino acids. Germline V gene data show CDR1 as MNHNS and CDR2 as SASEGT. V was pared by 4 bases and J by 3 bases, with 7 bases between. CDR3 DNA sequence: TGTGCCAGCAGTGGGACAGACAATCAGCCCCAGCATTTT. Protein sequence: CASSGTDNQPQHF.

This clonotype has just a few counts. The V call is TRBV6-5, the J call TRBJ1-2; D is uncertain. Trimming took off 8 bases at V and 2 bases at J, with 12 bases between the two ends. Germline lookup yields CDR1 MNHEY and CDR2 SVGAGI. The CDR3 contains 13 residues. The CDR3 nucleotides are TGTGCCAGCCAGAGAGGCCACAACTATGGCTACACCTTC. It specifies CASQRGHNYGYTF.

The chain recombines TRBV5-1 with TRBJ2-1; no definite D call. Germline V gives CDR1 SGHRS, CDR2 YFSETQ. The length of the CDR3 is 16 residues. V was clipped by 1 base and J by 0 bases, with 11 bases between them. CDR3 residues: CASSLLPTPSYNEQFF. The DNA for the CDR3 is TGCGCCAGCAGCTTGTTGCCAACCCCCTCCTACAATGAGCAGTTCTTC.

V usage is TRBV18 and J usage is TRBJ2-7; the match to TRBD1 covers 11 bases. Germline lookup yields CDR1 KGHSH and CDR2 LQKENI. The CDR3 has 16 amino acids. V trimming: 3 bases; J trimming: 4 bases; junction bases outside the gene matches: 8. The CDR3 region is CASSPRPGQGVYEQYF. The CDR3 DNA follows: TGTGCCAGCTCACCCCGACCGGGACAGGGGGTTTACGAGCAGTACTTC.

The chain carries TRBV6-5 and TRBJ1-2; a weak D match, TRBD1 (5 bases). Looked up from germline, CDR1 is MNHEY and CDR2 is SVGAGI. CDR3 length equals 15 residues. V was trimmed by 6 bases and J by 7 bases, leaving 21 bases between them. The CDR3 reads CASREMGRRSGGYTF. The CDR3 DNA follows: TGTGCCAGCAGGGAGATGGGACGTCGCTCGGGTGGCTACACCTTC.

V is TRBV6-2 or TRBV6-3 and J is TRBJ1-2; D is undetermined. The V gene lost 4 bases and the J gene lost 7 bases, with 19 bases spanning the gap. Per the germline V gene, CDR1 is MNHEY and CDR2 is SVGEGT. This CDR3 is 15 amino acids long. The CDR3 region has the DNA TGTGCCAGCAGTTCTCCGGATAGATGGTCTGGTGGCTACACCTTC. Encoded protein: CASSSPDRWSGGYTF.

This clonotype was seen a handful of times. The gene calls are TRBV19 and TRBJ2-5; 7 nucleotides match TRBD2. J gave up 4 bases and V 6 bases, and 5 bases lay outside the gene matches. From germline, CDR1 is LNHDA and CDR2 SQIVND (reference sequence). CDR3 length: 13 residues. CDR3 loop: CASRAGKGETQYF. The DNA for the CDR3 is TGTGCCAGTAGAGCGGGGAAGGGAGAGACCCAGTACTTC.

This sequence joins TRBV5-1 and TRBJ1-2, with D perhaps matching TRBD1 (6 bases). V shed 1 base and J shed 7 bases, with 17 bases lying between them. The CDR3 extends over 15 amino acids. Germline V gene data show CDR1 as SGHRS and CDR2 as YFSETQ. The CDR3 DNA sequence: TGCGCCAGCAGCTTGAGTAACGGGGGGCAAGGTGGCTACACCTTC. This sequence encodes CASSLSNGGQGGYTF.

The CDR3 loop reads CASRSQGSYNEKLFF. The CDR3 nucleotides read TGTGCCAGCAGGTCCCAGGGGTCATATAATGAAAAACTGTTTTTT. This chain joins TRBV2 and TRBJ1-4, with D possibly being TRBD1 (6 bases). The CDR3 covers 15 residues. Trimming left V 6 bases short and J 4 bases short, with 15 bases between. Germline V lookup: CDR1 SNHLY, CDR2 FYNNEI. The whole variable domain, remainder taken from reference TRBV2 and TRBJ1-4, is EPEVTQTPSHQVTQMGQEVILRCVPISNHLYFYWYRQILGQKVEFLVSFYNNEISEKSEIFDDQFSVERPDGSNFTLKIRSTKLEDSAMYFCASRSQGSYNEKLFFGSGTQLSVL.

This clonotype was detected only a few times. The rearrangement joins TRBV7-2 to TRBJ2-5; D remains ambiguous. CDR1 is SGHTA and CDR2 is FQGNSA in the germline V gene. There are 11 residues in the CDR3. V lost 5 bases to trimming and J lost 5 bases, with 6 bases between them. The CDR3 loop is CASSRSETQYF. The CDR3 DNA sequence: TGTGCCAGCAGCCGAAGTGAGACCCAGTACTTC.

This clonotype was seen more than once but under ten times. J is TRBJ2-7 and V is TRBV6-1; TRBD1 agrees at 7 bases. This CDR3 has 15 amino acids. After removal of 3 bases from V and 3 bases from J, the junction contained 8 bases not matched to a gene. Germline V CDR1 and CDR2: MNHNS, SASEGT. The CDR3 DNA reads TGTGCCAGCAGTGAGGACAGGAGGATCTTCTACGAGCAGTACTTC. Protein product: CASSEDRRIFYEQYF.

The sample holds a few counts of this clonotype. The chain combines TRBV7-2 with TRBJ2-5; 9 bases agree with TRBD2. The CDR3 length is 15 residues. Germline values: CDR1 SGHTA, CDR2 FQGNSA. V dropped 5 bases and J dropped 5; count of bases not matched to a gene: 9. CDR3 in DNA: TGTGCCAGCAGCCTCGGCGGGGGGGCCATTGAGACCCAGTACTTC. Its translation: CASSLGGGAIETQYF.

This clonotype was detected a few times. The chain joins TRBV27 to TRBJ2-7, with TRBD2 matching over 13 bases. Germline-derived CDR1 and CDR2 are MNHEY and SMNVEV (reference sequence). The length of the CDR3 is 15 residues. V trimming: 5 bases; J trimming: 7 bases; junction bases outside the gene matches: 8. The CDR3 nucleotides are TGTGCCAGCAGTCTCCGACTAGCGGGGGGCTTTGAGCAGTACTTC. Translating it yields CASSLRLAGGFEQYF.

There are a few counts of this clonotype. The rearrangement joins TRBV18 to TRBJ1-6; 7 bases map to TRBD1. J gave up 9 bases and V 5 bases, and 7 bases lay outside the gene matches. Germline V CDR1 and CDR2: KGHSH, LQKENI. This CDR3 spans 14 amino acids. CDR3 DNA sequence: TGTGCCAGCTCATCACAGGGGTCGGGTTCACCCCTCCACTTT. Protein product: CASSSQGSGSPLHF.

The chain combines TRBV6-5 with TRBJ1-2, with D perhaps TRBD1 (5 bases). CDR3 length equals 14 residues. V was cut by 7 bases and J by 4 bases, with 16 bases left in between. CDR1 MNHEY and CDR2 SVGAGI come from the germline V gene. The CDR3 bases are TGTGCCAGCAAGAGGTTAGGGGTAGGCTATGGCTACACCTTC. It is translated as CASKRLGVGYGYTF.

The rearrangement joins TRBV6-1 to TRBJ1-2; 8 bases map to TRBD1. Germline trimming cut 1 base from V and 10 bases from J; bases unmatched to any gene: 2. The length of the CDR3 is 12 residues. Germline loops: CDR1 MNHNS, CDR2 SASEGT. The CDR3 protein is CASSEGTGTYTF. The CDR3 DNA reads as TGTGCCAGCAGTGAAGGGACAGGGACCTACACCTTC.

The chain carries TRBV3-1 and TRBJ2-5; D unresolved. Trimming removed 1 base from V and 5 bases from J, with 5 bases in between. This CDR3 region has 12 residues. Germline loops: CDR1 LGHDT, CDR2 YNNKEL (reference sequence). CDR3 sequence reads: CASSQVSETQYF. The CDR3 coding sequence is TGTGCCAGCAGCCAAGTAAGCGAGACCCAGTACTTC.

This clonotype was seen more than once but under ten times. The CDR3 DNA reads TGTGCCAGCAGCCTCATGGGGTTGGGCACAGATACGCAGTATTTT. This codes for CASSLMGLGTDTQYF. The chain combines TRBV7-3 with TRBJ2-3; D is unresolved. This CDR3 region has 15 residues. Trimming stripped 5 bases from V and 1 base from J, with 13 bases between. Germline V gene data show CDR1 as SGHTA and CDR2 as FQGTGA.

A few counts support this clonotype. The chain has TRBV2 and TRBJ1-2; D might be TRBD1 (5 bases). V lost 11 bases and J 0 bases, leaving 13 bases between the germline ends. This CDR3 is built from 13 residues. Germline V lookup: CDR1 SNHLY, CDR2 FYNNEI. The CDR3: CAWGSATNYGYTF. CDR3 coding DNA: TGTGCCTGGGGCTCGGCAACTAACTATGGCTACACCTTC.